The T cell receptor beta chain described here comes from a study of neurological immune-mediated disorders. Germline CDR1 is SGHRS and CDR2 is YFSETQ. The CDR3 consists of 17 residues. V was shortened by 0 bases and J by 1 base, with 13 bases between the two germline ends. TCRdb re-derived calls from the 5' RACE reads in MiXCR, one entry per CDR3 protein. The sample consists of tens of thousands of distinct CDR3 sequences, approximately 4% of them appearing once. This clonotype was seen many times. The V call is TRBV5-1, the J call TRBJ2-2; D gene uncertain. Sequencing input: PBMCs. This clonotype was sampled from a man aged 50-59 years with multiple sclerosis. The CDR3 protein is CASSLAFLLRNTGELFF. CDR3 nucleotide sequence: TGCGCCAGCAGCTTGGCTTTTCTGTTGAGGAACACCGGGGAGCTGTTTTTT.